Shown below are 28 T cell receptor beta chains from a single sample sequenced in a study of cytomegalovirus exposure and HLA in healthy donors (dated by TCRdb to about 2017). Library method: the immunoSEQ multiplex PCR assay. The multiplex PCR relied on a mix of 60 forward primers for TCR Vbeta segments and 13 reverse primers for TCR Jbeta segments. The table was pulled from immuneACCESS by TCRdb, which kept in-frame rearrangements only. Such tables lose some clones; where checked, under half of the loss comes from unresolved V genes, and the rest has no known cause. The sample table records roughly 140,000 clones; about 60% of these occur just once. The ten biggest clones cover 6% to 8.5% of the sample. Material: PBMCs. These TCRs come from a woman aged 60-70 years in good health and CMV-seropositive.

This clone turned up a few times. Here the CDR3 DNA reads TGTGCCAGCAGCCTGACCCTAGCGGGAGTTTACAATGAGCAGTTCTTC. Translated, it gives CASSLTLAGVYNEQFF. V and J are TRBV28 and TRBJ2-1, with 10 bases lining up with TRBD2. The CDR3 spans 16 residues. V gave up 6 bases and J gave up 4 bases; unmatched junction bases: 9. Germline V gene lookup returns CDR1 MDHEN and CDR2 SYDVKM. Based on the CDR3 plus reference TRBV28 and TRBJ2-1, the full variable domain is DVKVTQSSRYLVKRTGEKVFLECVQDMDHENMFWYRQDPGLGLRLIYFSYDVKMKEKGDIPEGYSVSREKKERFSLILESASTNQTSMYLCASSLTLAGVYNEQFFGPGTRLTVL.

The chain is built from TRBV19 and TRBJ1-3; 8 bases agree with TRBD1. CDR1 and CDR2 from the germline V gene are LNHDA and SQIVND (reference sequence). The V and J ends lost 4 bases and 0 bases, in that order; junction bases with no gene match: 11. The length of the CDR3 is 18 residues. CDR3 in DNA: TGTGCCAGTAGTACCGACCGGGACAGGTTTATCTCTGGAAACACCATATATTTT. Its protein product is CASSTDRDRFISGNTIYF.

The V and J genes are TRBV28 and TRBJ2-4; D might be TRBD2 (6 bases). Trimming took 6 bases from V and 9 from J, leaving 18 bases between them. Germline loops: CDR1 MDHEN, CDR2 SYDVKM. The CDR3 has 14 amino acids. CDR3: CASSTSREVVIQYF. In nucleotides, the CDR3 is TGTGCCAGCAGCACCTCCAGGGAGGTAGTCATTCAGTACTTC.

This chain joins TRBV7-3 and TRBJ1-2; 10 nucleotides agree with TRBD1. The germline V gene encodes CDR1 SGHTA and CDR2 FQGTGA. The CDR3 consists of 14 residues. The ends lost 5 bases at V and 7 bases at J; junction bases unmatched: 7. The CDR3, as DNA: TGTGCCAGCAGCCCCGGGACAGGGGACTGTGGCTACACCTTC. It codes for CASSPGTGDCGYTF.

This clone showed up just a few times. Here the CDR3 DNA reads TGTGCCAGCAGTTTGAGTCGCTATGAGCAGTTCTTC. Encoded protein: CASSLSRYEQFF. The chain carries TRBV28 and TRBJ2-1; D unresolved. Germline assignment: CDR1 MDHEN and CDR2 SYDVKM. The CDR3 consists of 12 residues. The V end was cut by 3 bases, the J end by 8 bases, with 8 bases between.

CDR3 in DNA: TGTGCCAGCAGTGTACAGGGGAAGGCCTACGAGCAGTACTTC. Protein product: CASSVQGKAYEQYF. The gene calls are TRBV27 and TRBJ2-7, with 7 nucleotides matching TRBD1. The CDR3 consists of 14 residues. Germline loops: CDR1 MNHEY, CDR2 SMNVEV (reference sequence). V lost 5 bases, J lost 2 bases, and 6 bases stayed unmatched.

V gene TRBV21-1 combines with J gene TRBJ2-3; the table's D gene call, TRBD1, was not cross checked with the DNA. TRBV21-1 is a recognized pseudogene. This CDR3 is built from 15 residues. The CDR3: CASSTDRGRADTQYF. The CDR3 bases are TGTGCCAGCAGCACGGACAGGGGGCGCGCAGATACGCAGTATTTT.

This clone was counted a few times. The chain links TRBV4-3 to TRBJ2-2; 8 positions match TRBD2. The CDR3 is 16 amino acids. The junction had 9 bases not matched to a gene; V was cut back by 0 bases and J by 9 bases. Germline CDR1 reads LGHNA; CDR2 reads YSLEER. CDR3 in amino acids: CASSQDRLAGTRELFF. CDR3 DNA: TGCGCCAGCAGCCAAGATCGATTAGCGGGGACGAGGGAGCTGTTTTTT.

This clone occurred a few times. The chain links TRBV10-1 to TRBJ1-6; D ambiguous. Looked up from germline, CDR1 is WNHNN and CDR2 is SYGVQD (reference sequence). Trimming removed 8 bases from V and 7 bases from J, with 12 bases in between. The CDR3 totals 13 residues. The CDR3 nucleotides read TGCGCCAGCTCTATGAATTCCAATTCACCCCTCCACTTT. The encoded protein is CASSMNSNSPLHF.

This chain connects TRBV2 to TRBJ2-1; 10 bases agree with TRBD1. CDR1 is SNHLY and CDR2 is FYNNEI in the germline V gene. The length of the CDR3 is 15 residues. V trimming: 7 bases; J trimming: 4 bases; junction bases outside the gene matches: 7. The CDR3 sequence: CASITTGGAYNEQFF. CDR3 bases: TGTGCCAGCATCACGACAGGGGGCGCTTACAATGAGCAGTTCTTC. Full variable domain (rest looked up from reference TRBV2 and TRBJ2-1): EPEVTQTPSHQVTQMGQEVILRCVPISNHLYFYWYRQILGQKVEFLVSFYNNEISEKSEIFDDQFSVERPDGSNFTLKIRSTKLEDSAMYFCASITTGGAYNEQFFGPGTRLTVL.

CDR3 loop: CASSLPGGSYNEQFF. In DNA, the CDR3 is TGTGCCAGCAGTTTACCGGGAGGTTCCTACAATGAGCAGTTCTTC. The chain links TRBV28 to TRBJ2-1, with 7 bases aligning to TRBD2. The V gene's germline CDR1 is MDHEN and CDR2 SYDVKM. CDR3 length: 15 residues. Germline trimming cut 2 bases from V and 1 base from J; bases unmatched to any gene: 2.

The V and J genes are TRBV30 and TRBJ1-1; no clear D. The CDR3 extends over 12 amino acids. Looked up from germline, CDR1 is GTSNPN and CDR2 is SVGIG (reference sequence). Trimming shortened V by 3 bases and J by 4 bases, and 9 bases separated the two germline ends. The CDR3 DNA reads TGTGCCTGGAGCCCGTTATCCACTGAAGCTTTCTTT. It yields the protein CAWSPLSTEAFF.

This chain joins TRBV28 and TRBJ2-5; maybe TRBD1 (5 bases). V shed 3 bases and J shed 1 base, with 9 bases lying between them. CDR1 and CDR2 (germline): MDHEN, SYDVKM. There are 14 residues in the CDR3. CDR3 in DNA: TGTGCCAGCAGTTTTGGGGCTTTCCAAGAGACCCAGTACTTC. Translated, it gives CASSFGAFQETQYF.

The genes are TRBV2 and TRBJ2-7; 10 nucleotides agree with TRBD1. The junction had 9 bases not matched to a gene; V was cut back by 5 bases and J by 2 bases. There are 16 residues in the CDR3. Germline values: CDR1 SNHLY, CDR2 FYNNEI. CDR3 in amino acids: CASSRTGGLKAYEQYF. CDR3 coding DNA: TGTGCCAGCAGTAGGACAGGGGGACTAAAAGCCTACGAGCAGTACTTC.

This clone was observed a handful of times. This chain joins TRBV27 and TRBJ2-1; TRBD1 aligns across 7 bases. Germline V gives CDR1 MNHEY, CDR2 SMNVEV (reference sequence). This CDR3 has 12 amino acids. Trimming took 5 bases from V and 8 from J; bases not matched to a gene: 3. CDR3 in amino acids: CASSAGGYEQFF. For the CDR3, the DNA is TGTGCCAGCAGTGCAGGGGGTTATGAGCAGTTCTTC.

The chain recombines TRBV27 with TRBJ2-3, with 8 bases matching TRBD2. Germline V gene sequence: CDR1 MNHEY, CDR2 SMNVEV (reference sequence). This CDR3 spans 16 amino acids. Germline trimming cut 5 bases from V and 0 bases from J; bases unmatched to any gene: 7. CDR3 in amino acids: CASSPSVAGSTDTQYF. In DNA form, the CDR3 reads TGTGCCAGCAGTCCCTCGGTAGCGGGGAGCACAGATACGCAGTATTTT.

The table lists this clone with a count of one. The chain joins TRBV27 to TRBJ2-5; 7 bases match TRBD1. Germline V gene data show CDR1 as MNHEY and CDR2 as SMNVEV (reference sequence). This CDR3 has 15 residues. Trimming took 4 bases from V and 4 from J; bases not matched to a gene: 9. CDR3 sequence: CASSSLTGMGETQYF. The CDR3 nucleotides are TGTGCCAGCAGTTCGCTGACAGGGATGGGAGAGACCCAGTACTTC.

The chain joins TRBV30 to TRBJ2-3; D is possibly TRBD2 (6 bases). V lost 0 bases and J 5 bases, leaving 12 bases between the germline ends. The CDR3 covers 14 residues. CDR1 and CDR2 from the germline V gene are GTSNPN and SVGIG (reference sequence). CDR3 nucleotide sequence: TGTGCCTGGAGTGTTTACGGGACTCTAGATACGCAGTATTTT. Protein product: CAWSVYGTLDTQYF.

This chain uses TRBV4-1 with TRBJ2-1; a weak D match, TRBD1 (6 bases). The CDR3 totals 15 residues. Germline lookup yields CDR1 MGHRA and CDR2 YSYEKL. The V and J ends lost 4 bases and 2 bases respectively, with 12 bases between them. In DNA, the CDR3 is TGCGCCAGCAGCCCCCCTGGGGACACCTACAATGAGCAGTTCTTC. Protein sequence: CASSPPGDTYNEQFF.

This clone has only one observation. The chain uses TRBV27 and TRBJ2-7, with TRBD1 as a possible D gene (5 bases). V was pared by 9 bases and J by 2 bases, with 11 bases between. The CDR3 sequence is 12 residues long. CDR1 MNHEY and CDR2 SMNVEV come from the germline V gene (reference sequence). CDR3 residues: CARTDRPYEQYF. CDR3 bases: TGTGCCAGGACAGACAGACCCTACGAGCAGTACTTC.

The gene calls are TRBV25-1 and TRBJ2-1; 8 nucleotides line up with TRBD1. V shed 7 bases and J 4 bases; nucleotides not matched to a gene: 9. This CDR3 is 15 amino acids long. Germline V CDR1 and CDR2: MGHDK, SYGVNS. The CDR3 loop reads CASITGGALYNEQFF. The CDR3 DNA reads TGTGCCAGCATTACAGGGGGTGCCCTTTACAATGAGCAGTTCTTC.

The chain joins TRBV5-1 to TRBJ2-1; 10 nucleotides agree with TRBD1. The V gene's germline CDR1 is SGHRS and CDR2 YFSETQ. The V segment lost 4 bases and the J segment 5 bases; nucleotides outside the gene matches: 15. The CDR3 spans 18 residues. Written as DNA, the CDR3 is TGCGCCAGCAGCCCGGGACAGGGGTCCAACGGGGTGGACAATGAGCAGTTCTTC. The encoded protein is CASSPGQGSNGVDNEQFF.

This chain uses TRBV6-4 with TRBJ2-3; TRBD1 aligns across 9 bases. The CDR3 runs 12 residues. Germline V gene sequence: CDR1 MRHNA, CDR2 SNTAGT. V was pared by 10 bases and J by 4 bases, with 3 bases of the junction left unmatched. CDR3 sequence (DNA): TGTGCCACCAGACAGGGGGCAGATACGCAGTATTTT. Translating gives CATRQGADTQYF.

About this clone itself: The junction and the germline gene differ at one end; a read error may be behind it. CDR3 amino acids: CASSLAGAYEQYF. CDR3 bases: TGTGCCAGCAGCCTAGCGGGAGCCTACGAGCAGTACTTC. This rearrangement joins TRBV11-1 to TRBJ2-7; 10 positions match TRBD2. The CDR3 has 13 amino acids. Germline CDR1 is SGHAT and CDR2 is FQDESV (reference sequence).

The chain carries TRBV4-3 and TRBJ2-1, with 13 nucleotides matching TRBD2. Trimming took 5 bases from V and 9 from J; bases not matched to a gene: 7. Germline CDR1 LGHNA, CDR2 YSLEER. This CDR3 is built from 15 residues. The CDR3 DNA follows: TGCGCCAGCAGCGCACTAGCGGGAGGGCCGGGTGAGCAGTTCTTC. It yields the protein CASSALAGGPGEQFF.

The CDR3 reads CASSVGGQGGSYEQYF. The CDR3 DNA is TGTGCCAGCAGCGTAGGTGGACAGGGGGGCTCCTACGAGCAGTACTTC. This chain connects TRBV9 to TRBJ2-7, with 10 nucleotides matching TRBD1. The junction had 3 bases not matched to a gene; V was cut back by 0 bases and J by 0 bases. The CDR3 spans 16 residues. CDR1 SGDLS and CDR2 YYNGEE come from the germline V gene. Supplemented by reference TRBV9 and TRBJ2-7, the full variable domain reads DSGVTQTPKHLITATGQRVTLRCSPRSGDLSVYWYQQSLDQGLQFLIQYYNGEERAKGNILERFSAQQFPDLHSELNLSSLELGDSALYFCASSVGGQGGSYEQYFGPGTRLTVT.

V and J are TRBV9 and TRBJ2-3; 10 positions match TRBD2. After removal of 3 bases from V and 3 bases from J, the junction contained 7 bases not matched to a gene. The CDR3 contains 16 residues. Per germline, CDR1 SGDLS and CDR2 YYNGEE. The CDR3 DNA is TGTGCCAGCAGCGGGAGGACTAGCGGAACGACAGATACGCAGTATTTT. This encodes CASSGRTSGTTDTQYF.

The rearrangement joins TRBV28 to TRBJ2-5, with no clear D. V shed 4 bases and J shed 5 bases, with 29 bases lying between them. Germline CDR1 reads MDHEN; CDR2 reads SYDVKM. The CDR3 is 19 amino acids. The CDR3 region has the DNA TGTGCCAGCAGTTCCTCCATTATTCATTCGACAAGTCTCAGGGAGACCCAGTACTTC. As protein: CASSSSIIHSTSLRETQYF.